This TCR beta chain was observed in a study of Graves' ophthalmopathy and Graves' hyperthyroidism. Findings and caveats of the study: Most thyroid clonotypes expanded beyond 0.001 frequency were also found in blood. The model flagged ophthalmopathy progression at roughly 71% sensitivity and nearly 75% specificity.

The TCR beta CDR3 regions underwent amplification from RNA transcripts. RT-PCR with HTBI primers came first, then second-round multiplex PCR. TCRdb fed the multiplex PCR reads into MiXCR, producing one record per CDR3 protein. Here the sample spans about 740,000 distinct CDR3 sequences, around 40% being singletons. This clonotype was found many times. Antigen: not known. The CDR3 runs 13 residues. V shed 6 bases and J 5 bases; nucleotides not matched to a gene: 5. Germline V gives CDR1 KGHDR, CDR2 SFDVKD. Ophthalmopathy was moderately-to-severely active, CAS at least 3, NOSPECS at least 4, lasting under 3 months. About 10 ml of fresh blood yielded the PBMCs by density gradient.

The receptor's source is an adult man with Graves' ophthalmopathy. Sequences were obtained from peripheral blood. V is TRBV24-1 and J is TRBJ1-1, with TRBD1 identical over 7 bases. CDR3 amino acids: CATSIQGGTEAFF. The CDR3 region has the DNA TGTGCCACCAGTATTCAGGGGGGGACTGAAGCTTTCTTT.